Sequencing of this T cell receptor beta chain was carried out in a study of shared clonotypes between healthy human individuals. Looking at the study overall: Participating donors consisted of two women and a few men aged 18 to 49.

This table comes from immunoSEQ multiplex PCR, and its TCRdb copy is limited to in-frame clones, with some not included. Counted here are hundreds of thousands of clones, about 95% occurring once; the ten biggest clones make up about 0.064%. V was trimmed by 7 bases and J by 3 bases, leaving 19 bases between them. CDR1 and CDR2 (germline): LNHDA, SQIVND (reference sequence). The CDR3 consists of 16 residues. This chain uses TRBV19 with TRBJ1-5; D unclear. Sequenced input: naive CD4+ T cells sorted from blood. Subset here: CD45RA+ positively selected. This TCR derives from a woman under 40 in good health. The DNA of the CDR3 is TGTGCCAGTACCTTCCCCTCGTCTGGCGTCAATCAGCCCCAGCATTTT. It specifies CASTFPSSGVNQPQHF.